The 21 T cell receptor beta chains given below trace back to one sample, sequenced in a study of blood T cells in healthy people across ages. With a J-beta primer mix and a sample-barcoded 5' primer, a second PCR ran about 6 to 11 cycles. TCRdb passed the 5' RACE reads through MiXCR, listing each CDR3 protein once. The sample has under 1,000,000 distinct CDR3 sequences, about 37% seen once. The specimen sequenced was blood. All receptors derive from a man between 18 and 35 years old in good health.

This chain links TRBV5-1 with TRBJ1-1; TRBD1 is a possible D gene (5 bases). Per germline, CDR1 SGHRS and CDR2 YFSETQ. Trimming cost V 5 bases and J 2 bases, with 16 bases left between them. The CDR3 covers 15 residues. Written as DNA, the CDR3 is TGCGCCAGCAGAGCAGGGAGAGGGCCTAACACTGAAGCTTTCTTT. This gives the protein CASRAGRGPNTEAFF. Supplemented by reference TRBV5-1 and TRBJ1-1, the full variable domain reads KAGVTQTPRYLIKTRGQQVTLSCSPISGHRSVSWYQQTPGQGLQFLFEYFSETQRNKGNFPGRFSGRQFSNSRSEMNVSTLELGDSALYLCASRAGRGPNTEAFFGQGTRLTVV.

This clonotype was picked up a small number of times. J is TRBJ2-3 and V is TRBV3-1; 7 positions agree with TRBD2. Per the germline V gene, CDR1 is LGHDT and CDR2 is YNNKEL (reference sequence). Trimming removed 5 bases from V and 0 bases from J; junction bases left unmatched: 5. The CDR3 length is 15 residues. CDR3 sequence (DNA): TGTGCCAGCAGCATCGGGGGGACCAGCACAGATACGCAGTATTTT. Its protein product is CASSIGGTSTDTQYF.

A note on this clonotype: A read error may explain this, as a much larger clone is one base away. As DNA, the CDR3 is TGTGCCAGCAGCCCGGGTCCTGGTCAAGAGACCCAGTACTTC. Encoded protein: CASSPGPGQETQYF. This rearrangement joins TRBV9 to TRBJ2-5; D is ambiguous. CDR1 SGDLS and CDR2 YYNGEE come from the germline V gene. Trimming shortened V by 4 bases and J by 2 bases, and 12 bases separated the two germline ends. The CDR3 length is 14 residues.

The chain carries TRBV5-1 and TRBJ2-7; a possible D gene is TRBD1 (5 bases). Germline V gives CDR1 SGHRS, CDR2 YFSETQ. The CDR3 contains 14 residues. V was clipped by 4 bases and J by 0 bases, with 11 bases between them. CDR3 nucleotides: TGCGCCAGCAGCGTGGAAGGGGCCTCCTACGAGCAGTACTTC. It is translated as CASSVEGASYEQYF.

This clonotype has just a few counts. The chain links TRBV9 to TRBJ2-1, with a possible D match to TRBD2 (5 bases). The CDR3 covers 13 residues. Trimming took 2 bases from V and 8 from J, leaving 11 bases between them. From germline, CDR1 is SGDLS and CDR2 YYNGEE. The CDR3 bases are TGTGCCAGCAGCGTTCCCCCCGGGGATGAGCAGTTCTTC. This codes for CASSVPPGDEQFF.

On this clonotype itself: A much larger clonotype is one base distant, so this may be a read error. The chain recombines TRBV7-2 with TRBJ2-3; no firm D call. Germline-derived CDR1 and CDR2 are SGHTA and FQGNSA. The CDR3 extends over 14 amino acids. The CDR3 spells CASSFGGRTDTRYF. The DNA of the CDR3 is TGTGCCAGCAGCTTCGGCGGCCGCACAGATACGCGGTATTTT.

The V call is TRBV7-2, the J call TRBJ2-7; D might be TRBD1 (6 bases). The germline gives CDR1 SGHTA, CDR2 FQGNSA. There are 15 residues in the CDR3. Trimming removed 3 bases from V and 7 bases from J, with 19 bases in between. The CDR3 here is CASSFVRTQGNEQYF. The CDR3 coding sequence is TGTGCCAGCAGCTTCGTCCGTACACAGGGAAATGAGCAGTACTTC.

This clonotype was seen a few times. The chain has TRBV5-1 and TRBJ2-1, with TRBD2 matching 8 bases. There are 15 residues in the CDR3. V trimming: 0 bases; J trimming: 9 bases; junction bases outside the gene matches: 8. The germline CDR1 and CDR2 sequences are SGHRS and YFSETQ. CDR3 protein: CASSLAMAGGSEQFF. The CDR3 DNA sequence: TGCGCCAGCAGCTTGGCAATGGCGGGGGGCAGTGAGCAGTTCTTC.

V is TRBV5-1 and J is TRBJ2-5; a possible D gene is TRBD1 (6 bases). Germline V gene lookup returns CDR1 SGHRS and CDR2 YFSETQ. This CDR3 has 15 residues. V was cut by 0 bases and J by 4 bases, with 13 bases left in between. CDR3 sequence (DNA): TGCGCCAGCAGCTTGGCCGAGCAGGGGTTAGAGACCCAGTACTTC. Its translation is CASSLAEQGLETQYF.

The table lists this clonotype with a few counts. This chain joins TRBV12-3 or TRBV12-4 and TRBJ2-7; TRBD1 is a possible D gene (6 bases). Deletions cut 6 bases from V and 1 base from J, with 16 bases between. The CDR3 runs to 15 residues. DNA for the CDR3: TGTGCCAGCAGCCCACGGGGTCAGGGGTCCTACGAGCAGTACTTC. Its translation is CASSPRGQGSYEQYF.

This clonotype was observed a handful of times. The genes are TRBV20-1 and TRBJ1-5; tentatively, D is TRBD1 (6 bases). Germline V gives CDR1 DFQATT, CDR2 SNEGSKA (reference sequence). V lost 5 bases to trimming and J lost 2 bases, with 10 bases between them. CDR3 length: 13 amino acids. CDR3 bases: TGCAGTGCTTACCGACAGGGCAATCAGCCCCAGCATTTT. It encodes CSAYRQGNQPQHF.

This clonotype has only one observation. The chain carries TRBV18 and TRBJ2-1; no reliable D call. Germline CDR1 and CDR2: KGHSH and LQKENI. Trimming left V 6 bases short and J 13 bases short, with 19 bases between. This CDR3 spans 13 amino acids. The CDR3 is CASSNSGQETQFF. In nucleotides, the CDR3 is TGTGCCAGCTCCAACAGTGGCCAAGAGACCCAGTTCTTC.

The J gene is TRBJ2-5, the V gene TRBV10-3; D possibly uses TRBD1 or TRBD2 (6 bases each). CDR1 is ENHRY, CDR2 SYGVKD, per germline. CDR3 length: 15 residues. Trimming removed 2 bases from V and 3 bases from J, with 13 bases in between. CDR3 sequence (DNA): TGTGCCATCAGTGAGGGGGGGCGGTCCGAAGAGACCCAGTACTTC. This sequence encodes CAISEGGRSEETQYF.

This clonotype was seen more than once but under ten times. This chain joins TRBV12-3 or TRBV12-4 and TRBJ2-2; tentatively, D is TRBD1 (5 bases). This CDR3 spans 15 amino acids. The germline V and J ends were trimmed by 5 bases and 1 base, with 11 bases remaining between them. The CDR3 loop reads CASSEDQGNTGELFF. The CDR3 coding sequence is TGTGCCAGCAGTGAGGATCAGGGGAACACCGGGGAGCTGTTTTTT.

This sequence joins TRBV20-1 and TRBJ2-2, with TRBD1 identical over 9 bases. Trimming took 2 bases from V and 3 from J; bases not matched to a gene: 4. Germline CDR1 is DFQATT and CDR2 is SNEGSKA (reference sequence). The CDR3 contains 15 residues. The CDR3 region is CSARRQGVDTGELFF. Written as DNA, the CDR3 is TGCAGTGCTAGACGACAGGGGGTGGACACCGGGGAGCTGTTTTTT.

The rearrangement uses TRBV27 and TRBJ2-7, with D perhaps assigned TRBD1 or TRBD2 (5 bases each). Germline V CDR1 and CDR2: MNHEY, SMNVEV (reference sequence). This CDR3 is built from 14 residues. V was cut by 6 bases and J by 0 bases, with 12 bases left in between. CDR3 amino acids: CASRTASGSYEQYF. As DNA, the CDR3 is TGTGCCAGCAGGACAGCAAGCGGCTCCTACGAGCAGTACTTC.

The V gene is TRBV4-1, the J gene TRBJ2-5, with TRBD2 matching over 8 bases. Gene TRBJ2-7 matches the end of the DNA better, so the J call may be wrong. CDR3 length equals 14 residues. Per the germline V gene, CDR1 is MGHRA and CDR2 is YSYEKL. The CDR3 loop is CASSQVPSGYEQYF. CDR3 DNA sequence: TGCGCCAGCAGCCAAGTGCCTAGCGGGTACGAGCAGTACTTC.

This clonotype turned up a few times. Relative to the germline gene, one junction end is altered; a read error may explain this. This rearrangement joins TRBV10-3 to TRBJ1-1, with D uncertain. The CDR3 length is 11 residues. CDR1 and CDR2 (germline): ENHRY, SYGVKD. CDR3 residues: CATRTNAEAFF. CDR3 nucleotide sequence: TGTGCCACCCGGACGAACGCTGAAGCTTTCTTT.

The CDR3 region has the DNA TGTGCCAGCAGCCAAGCGCCGGGACGCCCGGATCAGCCCCAGCATTTT. It translates to CASSQAPGRPDQPQHF. This sequence joins TRBV4-2 and TRBJ1-5, with a possible D match to TRBD1 (5 bases). Germline V gene lookup returns CDR1 LGHNA and CDR2 YNFKEQ. Between the trimmed V and J ends, which lost 1 base and 5 bases, there was a span of 15 bases. The CDR3 runs to 16 residues.

This chain uses TRBV18 with TRBJ2-1; D uncertain. This CDR3 contains 13 residues. V lost 5 bases and J 13 bases, leaving 18 bases between the germline ends. Germline CDR1 and CDR2: KGHSH and LQKENI. The CDR3 coding sequence is TGTGCCAGCTCAGTTTCTGCCCAAGAGACCCAGTTCTTC. Amino acids: CASSVSAQETQFF.

The chain links TRBV7-2 to TRBJ2-5, with 7 nucleotides matching TRBD1. CDR1 is SGHTA and CDR2 is FQGNSA in the germline V gene. CDR3 length: 15 amino acids. V shed 5 bases, J shed 1 base, and the junction held 7 bases outside the gene matches. The CDR3 sequence is CASSRDRASQETQYF. In nucleotides, the CDR3 is TGTGCCAGCAGCCGTGACAGGGCCTCCCAAGAGACCCAGTACTTC.